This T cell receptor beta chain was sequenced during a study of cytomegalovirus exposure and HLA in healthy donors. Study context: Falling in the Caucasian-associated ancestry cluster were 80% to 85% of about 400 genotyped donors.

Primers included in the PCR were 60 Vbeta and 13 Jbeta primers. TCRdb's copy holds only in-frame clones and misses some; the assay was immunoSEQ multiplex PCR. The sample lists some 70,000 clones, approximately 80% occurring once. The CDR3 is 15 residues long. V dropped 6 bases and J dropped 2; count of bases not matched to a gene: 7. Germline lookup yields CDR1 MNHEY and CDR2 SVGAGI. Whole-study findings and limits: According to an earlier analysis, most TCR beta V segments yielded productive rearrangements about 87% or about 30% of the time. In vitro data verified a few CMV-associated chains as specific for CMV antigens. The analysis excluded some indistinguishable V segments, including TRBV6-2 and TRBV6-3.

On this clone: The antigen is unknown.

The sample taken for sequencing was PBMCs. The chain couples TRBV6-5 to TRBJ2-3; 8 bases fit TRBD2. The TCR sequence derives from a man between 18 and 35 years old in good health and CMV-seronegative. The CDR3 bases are TGTGCCAGCAGCCCACTAGCGGCCCTCACAGATACGCAGTATTTT. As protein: CASSPLAALTDTQYF.